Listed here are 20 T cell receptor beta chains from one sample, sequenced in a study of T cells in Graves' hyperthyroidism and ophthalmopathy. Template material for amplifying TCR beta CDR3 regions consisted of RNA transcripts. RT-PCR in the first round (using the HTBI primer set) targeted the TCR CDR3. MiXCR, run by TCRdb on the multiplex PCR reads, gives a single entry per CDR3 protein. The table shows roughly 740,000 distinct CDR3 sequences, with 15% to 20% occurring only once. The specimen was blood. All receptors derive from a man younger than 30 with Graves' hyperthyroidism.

Written as DNA, the CDR3 is TGTGCCAGCAGGGGATGGGGACTAGCGGGCACCGGGGAGCTGTTTTTT. It translates to CASRGWGLAGTGELFF. The chain couples TRBV11-2 to TRBJ2-2; 12 bases map to TRBD2. Trimming removed 6 bases from V and 4 bases from J; junction bases left unmatched: 6. The CDR3 is made up of 16 amino acids. Looked up from germline, CDR1 is SGHAT and CDR2 is FQNNGV.

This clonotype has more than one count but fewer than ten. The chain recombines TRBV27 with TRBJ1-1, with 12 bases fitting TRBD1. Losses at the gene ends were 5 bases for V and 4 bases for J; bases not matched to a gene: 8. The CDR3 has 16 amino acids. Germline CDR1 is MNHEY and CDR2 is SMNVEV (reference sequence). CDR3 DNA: TGTGCCAGCAGTCTCGGGACAGGGGGCCGCAGCACTGAAGCTTTCTTT. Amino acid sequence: CASSLGTGGRSTEAFF.

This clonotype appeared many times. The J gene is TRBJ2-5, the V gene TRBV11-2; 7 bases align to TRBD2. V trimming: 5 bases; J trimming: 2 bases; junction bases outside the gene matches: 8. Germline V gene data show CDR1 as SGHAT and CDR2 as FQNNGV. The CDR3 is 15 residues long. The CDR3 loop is CASSRSGWTQETQYF. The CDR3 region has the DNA TGTGCCAGCAGCCGTAGCGGGTGGACTCAAGAGACCCAGTACTTC. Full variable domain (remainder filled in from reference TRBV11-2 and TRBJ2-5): EAGVAQSPRYKIIEKRQSVAFWCNPISGHATLYWYQQILGQGPKLLIQFQNNGVVDDSQLPKDRFSAERLKGVDSTLKIQPAKLEDSAVYLCASSRSGWTQETQYFGPGTRLLVL.

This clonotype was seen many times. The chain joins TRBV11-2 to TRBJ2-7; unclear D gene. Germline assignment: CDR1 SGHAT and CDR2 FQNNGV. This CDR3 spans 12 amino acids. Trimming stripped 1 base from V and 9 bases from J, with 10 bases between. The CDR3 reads CASSLVGVRQYF. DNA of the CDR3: TGTGCCAGCAGCTTAGTTGGAGTTAGGCAGTACTTC.

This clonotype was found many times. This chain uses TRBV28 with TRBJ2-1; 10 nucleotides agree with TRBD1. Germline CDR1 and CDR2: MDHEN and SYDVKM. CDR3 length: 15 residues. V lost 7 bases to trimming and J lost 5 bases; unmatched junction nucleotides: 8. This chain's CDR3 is CASTITGTGDNEQFF. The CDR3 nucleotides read TGTGCCAGCACCATCACCGGGACAGGGGACAATGAGCAGTTCTTC.

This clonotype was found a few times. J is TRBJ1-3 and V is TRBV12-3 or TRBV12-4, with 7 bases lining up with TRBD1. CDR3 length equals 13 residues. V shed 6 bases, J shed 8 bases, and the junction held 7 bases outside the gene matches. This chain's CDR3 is CASSPDRADTIYF. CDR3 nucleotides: TGTGCCAGCAGCCCCGACAGGGCGGACACCATATATTTT.

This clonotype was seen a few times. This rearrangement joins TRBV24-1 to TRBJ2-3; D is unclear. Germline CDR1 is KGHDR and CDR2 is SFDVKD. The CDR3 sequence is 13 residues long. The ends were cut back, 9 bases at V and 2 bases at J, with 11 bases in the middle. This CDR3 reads CATAREVTDTQYF. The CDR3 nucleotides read TGTGCCACCGCCAGAGAAGTCACAGATACGCAGTATTTT.

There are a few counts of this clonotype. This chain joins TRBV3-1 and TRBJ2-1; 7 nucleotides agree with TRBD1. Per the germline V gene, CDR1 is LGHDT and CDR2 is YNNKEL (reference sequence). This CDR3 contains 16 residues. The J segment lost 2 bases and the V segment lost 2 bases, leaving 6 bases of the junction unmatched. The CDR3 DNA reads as TGTGCCAGCAGCCAACACCCCGGGACAGCCTACAATGAGCAGTTCTTC. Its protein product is CASSQHPGTAYNEQFF.

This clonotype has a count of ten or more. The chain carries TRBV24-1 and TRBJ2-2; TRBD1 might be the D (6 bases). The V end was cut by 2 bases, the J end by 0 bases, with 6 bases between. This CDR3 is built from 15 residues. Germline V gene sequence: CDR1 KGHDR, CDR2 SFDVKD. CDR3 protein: CATSDSGANTGELFF. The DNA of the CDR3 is TGTGCCACCAGTGATTCAGGGGCGAACACCGGGGAGCTGTTTTTT.

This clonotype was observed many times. CDR3 sequence: CASSRPGGSPSYNEQFF. For the CDR3, the DNA is TGTGCCAGCAGCAGACCGGGGGGTAGCCCTAGCTACAATGAGCAGTTCTTC. V is TRBV6-2 or TRBV6-3 and J is TRBJ2-1, with 7 bases fitting TRBD2. Germline CDR1 MNHEY, CDR2 SVGEGT. The CDR3 has 17 residues. The J segment lost 3 bases and the V segment lost 6 bases, leaving 14 bases of the junction unmatched.

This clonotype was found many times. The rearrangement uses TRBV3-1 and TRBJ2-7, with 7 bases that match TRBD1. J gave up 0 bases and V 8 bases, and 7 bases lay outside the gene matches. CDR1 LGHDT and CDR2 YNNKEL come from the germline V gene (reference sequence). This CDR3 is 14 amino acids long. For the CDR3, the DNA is TGTGCCAGCTGTGACAGGGTAAGCTCCTACGAGCAGTACTTC. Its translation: CASCDRVSSYEQYF.

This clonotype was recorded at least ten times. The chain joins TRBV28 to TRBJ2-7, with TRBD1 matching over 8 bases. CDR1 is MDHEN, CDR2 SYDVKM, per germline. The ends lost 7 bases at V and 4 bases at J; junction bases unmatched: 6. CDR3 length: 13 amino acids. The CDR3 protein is CASKTQGAYEQYF. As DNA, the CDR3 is TGTGCCAGCAAAACCCAGGGGGCGTACGAGCAGTACTTC.

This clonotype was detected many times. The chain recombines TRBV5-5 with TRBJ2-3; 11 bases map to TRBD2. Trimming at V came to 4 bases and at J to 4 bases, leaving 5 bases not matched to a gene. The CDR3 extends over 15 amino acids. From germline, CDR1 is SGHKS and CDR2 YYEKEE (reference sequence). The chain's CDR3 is CASSVTSGSPDTQYF. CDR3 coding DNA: TGTGCCAGCAGCGTAACTAGCGGGAGCCCAGATACGCAGTATTTT.

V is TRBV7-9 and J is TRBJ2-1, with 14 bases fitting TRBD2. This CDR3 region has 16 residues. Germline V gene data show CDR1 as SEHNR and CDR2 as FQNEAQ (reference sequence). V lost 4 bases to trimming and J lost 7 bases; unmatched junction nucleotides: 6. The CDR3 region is CASSSGTSGSVNEQFF. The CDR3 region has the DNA TGTGCCAGCAGCTCCGGGACTAGCGGGAGTGTTAATGAGCAGTTCTTC.

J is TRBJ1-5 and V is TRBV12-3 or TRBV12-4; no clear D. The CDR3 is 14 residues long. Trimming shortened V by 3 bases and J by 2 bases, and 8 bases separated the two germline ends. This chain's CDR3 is CASSFRQGNQPQHF. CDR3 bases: TGTGCCAGCAGTTTCCGCCAGGGCAATCAGCCCCAGCATTTT.

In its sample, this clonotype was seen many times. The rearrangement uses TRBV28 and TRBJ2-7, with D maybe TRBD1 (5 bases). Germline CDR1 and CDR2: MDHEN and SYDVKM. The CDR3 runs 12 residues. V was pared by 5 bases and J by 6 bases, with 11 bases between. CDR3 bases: TGTGCCAGCAGTGCTTCAGGGATCGAGCAGTACTTC. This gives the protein CASSASGIEQYF. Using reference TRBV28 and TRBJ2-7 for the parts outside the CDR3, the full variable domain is DVKVTQSSRYLVKRTGEKVFLECVQDMDHENMFWYRQDPGLGLRLIYFSYDVKMKEKGDIPEGYSVSREKKERFSLILESASTNQTSMYLCASSASGIEQYFGPGTRLTVT.

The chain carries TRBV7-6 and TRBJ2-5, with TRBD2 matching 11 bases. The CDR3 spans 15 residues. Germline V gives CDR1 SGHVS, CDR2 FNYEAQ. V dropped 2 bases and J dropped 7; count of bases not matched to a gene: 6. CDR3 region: CASSLIAGGSGTQYF. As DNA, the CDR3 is TGTGCCAGCAGCTTAATAGCGGGGGGGTCCGGGACCCAGTACTTC.

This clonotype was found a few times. CDR3 protein: CASSVVMRFGTGELFF. CDR3 bases: TGTGCCAGCAGCGTAGTGATGCGGTTCGGAACCGGGGAGCTGTTTTTT. The chain employs TRBV9 and TRBJ2-2; D ambiguous. This CDR3 region has 16 residues. CDR1 and CDR2 (germline): SGDLS, YYNGEE. Trimming removed 0 bases at V and 5 bases at J, with 14 bases between. The full variable domain, in which reference TRBV9 and TRBJ2-2 provide the parts outside the CDR3, is DSGVTQTPKHLITATGQRVTLRCSPRSGDLSVYWYQQSLDQGLQFLIQYYNGEERAKGNILERFSAQQFPDLHSELNLSSLELGDSALYFCASSVVMRFGTGELFFGEGSRLTVL.

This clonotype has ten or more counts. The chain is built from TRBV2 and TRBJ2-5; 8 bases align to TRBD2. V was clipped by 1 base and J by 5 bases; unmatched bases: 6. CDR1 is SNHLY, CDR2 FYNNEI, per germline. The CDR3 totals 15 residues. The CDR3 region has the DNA TGTGCCAGCAGTGAAGAGAACGGGAGGGGTGAGACCCAGTACTTC. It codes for CASSEENGRGETQYF. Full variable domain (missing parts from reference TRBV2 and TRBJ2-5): EPEVTQTPSHQVTQMGQEVILRCVPISNHLYFYWYRQILGQKVEFLVSFYNNEISEKSEIFDDQFSVERPDGSNFTLKIRSTKLEDSAMYFCASSEENGRGETQYFGPGTRLLVL.

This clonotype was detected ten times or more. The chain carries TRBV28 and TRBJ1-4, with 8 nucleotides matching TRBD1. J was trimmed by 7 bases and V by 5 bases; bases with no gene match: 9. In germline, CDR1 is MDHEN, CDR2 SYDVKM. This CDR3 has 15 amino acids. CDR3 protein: CASSPRQGRFEKLFF. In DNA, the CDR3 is TGTGCCAGCAGTCCGCGACAGGGGAGGTTTGAAAAACTGTTTTTT.